Sequencing of this T cell receptor (beta chain) was carried out in a study of blood T cell repertoires in COVID-19. The wider study: Samples came from the United States, Italy and Spain, spanning acute and convalescent COVID-19. The cDNA or gDNA used as material had been derived from T cells, B-cell-depleted T cells, or PBMCs.

The CDR3 has 12 residues. The J segment lost 3 bases and the V segment lost 10 bases, leaving 4 bases of the junction unmatched. CDR1 and CDR2 (germline): SGHRS, YFSETQ. In the source study's methods: Estimated nucleated cell counts came from reference gene primer amplification. TCRdb's copy holds only in-frame clones and misses some; the assay was immunoSEQ multiplex PCR. For V, J and clone size, that table is used; D and trimming come from the DNA. The top ten hold 3% to 4% of the sample, which has about 380,000 clones, less than 85% seen once. The sequenced sample was peripheral blood. This receptor was taken from a woman younger than 30 with acute or convalescent COVID-19. The J gene is TRBJ1-1, the V gene TRBV5-1; TRBD1 matches at 9 bases. The CDR3 loop is CACRQGDTEAFF. The CDR3, as DNA: TGCGCCTGTCGACAGGGGGACACTGAAGCTTTCTTT.